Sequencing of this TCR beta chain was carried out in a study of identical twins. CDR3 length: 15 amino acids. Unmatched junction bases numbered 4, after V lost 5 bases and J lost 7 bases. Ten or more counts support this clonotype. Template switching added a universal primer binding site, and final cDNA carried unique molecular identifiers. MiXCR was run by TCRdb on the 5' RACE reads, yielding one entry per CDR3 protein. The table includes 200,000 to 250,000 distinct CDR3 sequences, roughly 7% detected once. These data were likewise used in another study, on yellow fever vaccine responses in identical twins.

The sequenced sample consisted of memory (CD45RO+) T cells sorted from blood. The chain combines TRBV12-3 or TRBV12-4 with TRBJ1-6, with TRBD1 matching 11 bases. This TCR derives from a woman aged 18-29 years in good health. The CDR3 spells CASSNRTGGNSPLHF. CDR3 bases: TGTGCCAGCAGTAACAGGACAGGGGGCAATTCACCCCTCCACTTT.